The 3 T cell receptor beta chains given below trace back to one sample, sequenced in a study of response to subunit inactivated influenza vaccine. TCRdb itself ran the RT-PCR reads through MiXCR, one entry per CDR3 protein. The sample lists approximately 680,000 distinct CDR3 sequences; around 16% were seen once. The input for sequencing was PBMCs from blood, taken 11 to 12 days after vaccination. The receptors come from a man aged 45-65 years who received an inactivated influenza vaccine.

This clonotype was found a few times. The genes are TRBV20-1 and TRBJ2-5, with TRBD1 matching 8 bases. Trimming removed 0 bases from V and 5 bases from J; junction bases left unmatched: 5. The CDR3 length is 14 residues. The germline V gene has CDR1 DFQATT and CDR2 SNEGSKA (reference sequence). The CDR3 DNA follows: TGCAGTGCTAGAGATCTGAGGACAGGGGAGACCCAGTACTTC. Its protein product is CSARDLRTGETQYF.

In DNA form, the CDR3 reads TGCGCCAGCAGCTTGGAGTGGGGAGGCGGGGAGCTGTTTTTT. Translating it yields CASSLEWGGGELFF. V is TRBV5-1 and J is TRBJ2-2; TRBD2 might be the D (6 bases). The CDR3 loop spans 14 amino acids. V was clipped by 0 bases and J by 7 bases, with 10 bases between them. Per the germline V gene, CDR1 is SGHRS and CDR2 is YFSETQ.

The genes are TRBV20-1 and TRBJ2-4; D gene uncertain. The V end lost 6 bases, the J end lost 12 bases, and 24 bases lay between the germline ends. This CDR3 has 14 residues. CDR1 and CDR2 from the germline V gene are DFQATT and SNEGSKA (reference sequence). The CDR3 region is CSAHLEFGWGAQYF. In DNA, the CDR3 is TGCAGTGCCCACTTGGAGTTTGGATGGGGTGCTCAGTACTTC.